This TCR beta chain was sequenced during a study of blood T cell repertoires in COVID-19. For the study at large: There were acute and convalescent COVID-19 samples, and they came from the United States, Italy and Spain. Sample material is recorded as cDNA or gDNA derived from T cells, B-cell-depleted T cells, or PBMCs.

Original processing notes: Amplification of reference gene primers was used by the study to estimate nucleated cell counts. The repertoire was sequenced with immunoSEQ multiplex PCR; TCRdb's copy has only in-frame clones and lacks some. For V, J and clone size, that table is used; D and trimming come from the DNA. The data show approximately 52,000 clones, 75% to 90% seen once. The germline V gene encodes CDR1 MNHNY and CDR2 SVGAGI (reference sequence). Trimming removed 6 bases at V and 7 bases at J, with 22 bases between. CDR3 length: 15 amino acids. This clonotype was sampled from a man in his sixties with acute or convalescent COVID-19. The chain is built from TRBV6-6 and TRBJ2-7, with D perhaps matching TRBD1 (6 bases). The specimen was peripheral blood. CDR3 sequence (DNA): TGTGCCAGCAGCATACGCGAGTCAGGGGTAGGGGAGCAGTACTTC. Its translation is CASSIRESGVGEQYF.